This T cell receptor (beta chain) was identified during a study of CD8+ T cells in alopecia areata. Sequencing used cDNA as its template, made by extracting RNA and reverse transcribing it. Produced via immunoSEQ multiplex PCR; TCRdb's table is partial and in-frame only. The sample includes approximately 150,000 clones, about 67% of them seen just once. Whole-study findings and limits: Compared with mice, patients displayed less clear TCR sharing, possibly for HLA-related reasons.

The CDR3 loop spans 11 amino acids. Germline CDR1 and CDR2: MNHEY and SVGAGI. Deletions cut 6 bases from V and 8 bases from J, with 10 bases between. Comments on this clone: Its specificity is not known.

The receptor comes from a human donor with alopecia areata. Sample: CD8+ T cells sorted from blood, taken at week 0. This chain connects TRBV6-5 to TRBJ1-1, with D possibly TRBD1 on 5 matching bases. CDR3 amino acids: CASRATGEAFF. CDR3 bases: TGTGCCAGCAGGGCCACAGGAGAAGCTTTCTTT.